The 24 T cell receptor beta chains below were found in one sample sequenced in a study of T cells after yellow fever vaccination. MiXCR, run by TCRdb on the 5' RACE reads, gives a single entry per CDR3 protein. This repertoire shows some 150,000 distinct CDR3 sequences, about 10% found once; its top ten account for 35% to 40%. The source was CD8+ T cells sorted from PBMCs, collected 15 days after the yellow fever booster vaccination. The source of these receptors is a man aged 18-30 years who received the YFV17D yellow fever vaccine.

The chain carries TRBV27 and TRBJ1-2; the D gene is possibly TRBD1 (5 bases). Germline V gene data show CDR1 as MNHEY and CDR2 as SMNVEV (reference sequence). The V gene lost 7 bases and the J gene lost 8 bases, with 14 bases spanning the gap. This CDR3 comprises 12 residues. For the CDR3, the DNA is TGTGCCAGCAAAAGTGGGGCACGCGGCTACACCTTC. As protein: CASKSGARGYTF.

This clonotype was seen only a few times. This chain joins TRBV12-3 or TRBV12-4 and TRBJ2-5; D is possibly TRBD1 (6 bases). Trimming took off 2 bases at V and 2 bases at J, with 12 bases between the two ends. The CDR3 length is 15 residues. The CDR3 nucleotides read TGTGCCAGCAGTTTAAGGACAGATATACAAGAGACCCAGTACTTC. This gives the protein CASSLRTDIQETQYF.

The chain uses TRBV27 and TRBJ2-7, with TRBD2 identical over 9 bases. CDR3 length equals 15 residues. Germline CDR1 reads MNHEY; CDR2 reads SMNVEV (reference sequence). The J segment lost 5 bases and the V segment lost 6 bases, leaving 11 bases of the junction unmatched. The CDR3 bases are TGTGCCAGCAGGCCAGCGGGGGGCTCAGTCGACGAGCAGTACTTC. This codes for CASRPAGGSVDEQYF.

V is TRBV7-9 and J is TRBJ2-1; TRBD1 agrees at 10 bases. Germline trimming cut 3 bases from V and 9 bases from J; bases unmatched to any gene: 8. CDR1 and CDR2 (germline): SEHNR, FQNEAQ (reference sequence). The CDR3 runs 15 residues. The DNA of the CDR3 is TGTGCCAGCAGCTTCGGGACAGGGGTCGTCCTTGAGCAGTTCTTC. Protein: CASSFGTGVVLEQFF.

This clonotype has a handful of counts. The CDR3 reads CASSYGQLNYGYTF. For the CDR3, the DNA is TGTGCCAGCAGTTACGGCCAGCTGAACTATGGCTACACCTTC. This chain links TRBV6-6 with TRBJ1-2; D gene ambiguous. The germline V and J ends were trimmed by 2 bases and 2 bases, with 9 bases remaining between them. CDR1 is MNHNY, CDR2 SVGAGI, per germline (reference sequence). CDR3 size: 14 residues.

J is TRBJ2-2 and V is TRBV24-1; D call uncertain. Between the trimmed V and J ends, which lost 10 bases and 5 bases, there was a span of 13 bases. Germline V gives CDR1 KGHDR, CDR2 SFDVKD. CDR3 size: 13 residues. The DNA for the CDR3 is TGTGCCACAGCCGGGCCCCAAACCGGGGAGCTGTTTTTT. Its translation is CATAGPQTGELFF.

The V and J genes are TRBV15 and TRBJ2-2, with D possibly being TRBD1 (6 bases). V lost 3 bases, J lost 8 bases, and 13 bases lay in between. CDR1 and CDR2 (germline): LNHNV, YYDKDF (reference sequence). The CDR3 covers 14 residues. The CDR3 nucleotides read TGTGCCACCAGCAGCAGGGGATTAGGGGGGGAGCTGTTTTTT. It codes for CATSSRGLGGELFF.

This rearrangement joins TRBV6-1 to TRBJ2-5; 11 bases align to TRBD1. The CDR3 sequence is 14 residues long. Germline V gene sequence: CDR1 MNHNS, CDR2 SASEGT. V lost 6 bases, J lost 9 bases, and 9 bases stayed unmatched. CDR3 residues: CASRKDRGLSAQYF. Here the CDR3 DNA reads TGTGCCAGCAGGAAGGACAGGGGGCTATCGGCCCAGTACTTC.

The chain carries TRBV20-1 and TRBJ1-6; D unresolved. There are 15 residues in the CDR3. Germline V lookup: CDR1 DFQATT, CDR2 SNEGSKA (reference sequence). Trimming shortened V by 7 bases and J by 8 bases, and 21 bases separated the two germline ends. The CDR3 DNA is TGCAGTGTCCACCGGGTACCGGAGAGCCATTCACCCCTCCACTTT. It yields the protein CSVHRVPESHSPLHF.

This chain joins TRBV11-2 and TRBJ2-1; the D gene is possibly TRBD1 (6 bases). The CDR3 spans 17 residues. The V gene lost 1 base and the J gene lost 2 bases, with 15 bases spanning the gap. The V gene's germline CDR1 is SGHAT and CDR2 FQNNGV. CDR3 region: CASSLVFLRQAYNEQFF. The CDR3 region has the DNA TGTGCCAGCAGCTTAGTGTTCCTGAGACAGGCCTACAATGAGCAGTTCTTC.

This clonotype appeared a few times. The chain has TRBV7-2 and TRBJ1-5, with D unclear. Germline values: CDR1 SGHTA, CDR2 FQGNSA. The CDR3 spans 13 residues. Trimming removed 2 bases from V and 5 bases from J, with 7 bases in between. CDR3 coding DNA: TGTGCCAGCAGCTTACTGTCTTATCAGCCCCAGCATTTT. Residues: CASSLLSYQPQHF.

This clonotype has just a few counts. V usage is TRBV13 and J usage is TRBJ1-2, with D possibly matching TRBD1 (6 bases). The CDR3 totals 18 residues. V shed 1 base and J shed 3 bases, with 21 bases lying between them. The germline V gene encodes CDR1 PRHDT and CDR2 FYEKMQ (reference sequence). Here the CDR3 DNA reads TGTGCCAGCAGCTTAGAGGGGGGTATCGGGATCTCCCACTATGGCTACACCTTC. Translated: CASSLEGGIGISHYGYTF.

This clonotype was counted ten times or more. V gene TRBV27 combines with J gene TRBJ2-6; no clear D. This CDR3 spans 18 amino acids. Germline values: CDR1 MNHEY, CDR2 SMNVEV (reference sequence). V gave up 6 bases and J gave up 0 bases, with 18 bases separating them. For the CDR3, the DNA is TGTGCCAGCAGATCCACCTCGAGTTGGCGCTCTGGGGCCAACGTCCTGACTTTC. Protein product: CASRSTSSWRSGANVLTF. The variable domain in full, with the rest retrieved from reference TRBV27 and TRBJ2-6, is EAQVTQNPRYLITVTGKKLTVTCSQNMNHEYMSWYRQDPGLGLRQIYYSMNVEVTDKGDVPEGYKVSRKEKRNFPLILESPSPNQTSLYFCASRSTSSWRSGANVLTFGAGSRLTVL.

This clonotype has more than one count but fewer than ten. The chain links TRBV29-1 to TRBJ2-5; no firm D call. Germline V gene data show CDR1 as SQVTM and CDR2 as ANQGSEA. The ends were cut back, 0 bases at V and 2 bases at J, with 10 bases in the middle. The CDR3 consists of 14 residues. The CDR3 protein is CSVEEVGRQETQYF. As DNA, the CDR3 is TGCAGCGTTGAAGAGGTAGGAAGGCAAGAGACCCAGTACTTC.

This clonotype was counted ten times or more. V and J are TRBV4-1 and TRBJ2-7; D unresolved. Germline loops: CDR1 MGHRA, CDR2 YSYEKL. Deletions cut 1 base from V and 3 bases from J, with 16 bases between. The CDR3 is 16 amino acids. As DNA, the CDR3 is TGCGCCAGCAGCCAAGTTTCAGGCGCTAACATCTACGAGCAGTACTTC. This gives the protein CASSQVSGANIYEQYF.

This clonotype has a count of ten or more. The V call is TRBV7-6, the J call TRBJ2-1; D might be TRBD2 (7 bases). Germline V gene lookup returns CDR1 SGHVS and CDR2 FNYEAQ. The CDR3 is 19 amino acids. Trimming left V 2 bases short and J 8 bases short, with 28 bases between. Here the CDR3 reads CASSLLSFRGGHSPDEQFF. CDR3 bases: TGTGCCAGCAGCTTATTGTCCTTCCGCGGGGGCCATAGTCCGGATGAGCAGTTCTTC.

This clonotype was detected only a few times. V is TRBV7-8 and J is TRBJ2-1; D might be TRBD2 (7 bases). Trimming took off 4 bases at V and 5 bases at J, with 15 bases between the two ends. The CDR3 runs to 15 residues. Germline CDR1 and CDR2: SGHVS and FQNEAQ. DNA of the CDR3: TGTGCCAGCAGCTCTGGATCGGGGGGCCACAATGAGCAGTTCTTC. Its translation: CASSSGSGGHNEQFF.

The rearrangement links TRBV7-2 to TRBJ2-2; weak D call: TRBD2 (5 bases). The CDR3 runs 14 residues. From germline, CDR1 is SGHTA and CDR2 FQGNSA. Trimming took off 4 bases at V and 6 bases at J, with 12 bases between the two ends. This chain's CDR3 is CASSSLAPAGELFF. Here the CDR3 DNA reads TGTGCCAGCAGCTCCCTAGCCCCCGCCGGGGAGCTGTTTTTT.

This clonotype has a count of ten or more. V gene TRBV7-6 combines with J gene TRBJ2-2; 14 bases match TRBD2. V gave up 11 bases and J gave up 8 bases; unmatched junction bases: 7. The germline CDR1 and CDR2 sequences are SGHVS and FNYEAQ. This CDR3 is 14 amino acids long. CDR3 nucleotides: TGTGCCTCGGGGACTAGCGGGGGCCTAGGGGAGCTGTTTTTT. Amino acid sequence: CASGTSGGLGELFF.

This clonotype was counted only a few times. V gene TRBV6-2 or TRBV6-3 combines with J gene TRBJ2-1; D is possibly TRBD2 (5 bases). Germline assignment: CDR1 MNHEY and CDR2 SVGEGT. V lost 2 bases and J 2 bases, leaving 7 bases between the germline ends. This CDR3 has 14 amino acids. CDR3 sequence (DNA): TGTGCCAGCAGTTACCGGGGAACCTACAATGAGCAGTTCTTC. As protein: CASSYRGTYNEQFF.

The chain links TRBV7-9 to TRBJ2-4; tentative D call: TRBD1 (5 bases). Germline values: CDR1 SEHNR, CDR2 FQNEAQ (reference sequence). V dropped 5 bases and J dropped 3 bases, with 11 bases sitting between them. The CDR3 has 14 residues. The CDR3 DNA is TGTGCCAGCAGCCCCAGGGTTGACAAAAACATTCAGTACTTC. This encodes CASSPRVDKNIQYF.

V is TRBV7-9 and J is TRBJ2-2; no clear D. Germline V lookup: CDR1 SEHNR, CDR2 FQNEAQ (reference sequence). The CDR3 length is 13 residues. V was cut by 5 bases and J by 4 bases, with 8 bases left in between. DNA of the CDR3: TGTGCCAGCAGCCTCAAGGTCACCGGGGAGCTGTTTTTT. Its translation is CASSLKVTGELFF.

J is TRBJ2-1 and V is TRBV4-1; D possibly corresponds to TRBD2 (7 bases). There are 16 residues in the CDR3. Germline lookup yields CDR1 MGHRA and CDR2 YSYEKL. V was pared by 4 bases and J by 10 bases, with 23 bases between. CDR3 sequence reads: CASSLGGGGTGREQFF. The CDR3 DNA is TGCGCCAGCAGCCTCGGAGGGGGGGGCACAGGGAGGGAGCAGTTCTTC.

This clonotype was seen a single time. The conserved closing phenylalanine or tryptophan is absent in this CDR3, likely reflecting a read error. The genes are TRBV19 and TRBJ2-7, with a tentative D call TRBD2 (6 bases). Germline-derived CDR1 and CDR2 are LNHDA and SQIVND (reference sequence). The germline V and J ends were trimmed by 3 bases and 5 bases, with 11 bases remaining between them. This CDR3 spans 13 amino acids. CDR3: CASSMRGGNEQYS. CDR3 in DNA: TGTGCCAGTAGTATGCGAGGAGGGAACGAGCAGTACTCC.